In this sample, the clone carrying this TCR beta chain turned up once. This CDR3 comprises 12 residues. V was clipped by 4 bases and J by 5 bases, with 5 bases between them. Germline CDR1 and CDR2: LNHDA and SQIVND (reference sequence). The data were produced by immunoSEQ multiplex PCR, yet TCRdb's version contains in-frame clones alone and is incomplete. The sample lists around 60,000 clones, about 88% occurring once. The sample is drawn from a study of T cell changes during pregnancy in multiple sclerosis. The clonotype was recovered from a female donor with multiple sclerosis, enrolled in a pregnancy study. The V and J genes are TRBV19 and TRBJ1-4; D is unclear. The sequencing here drew on peripheral blood, taken in the first trimester of pregnancy. CDR3 sequence: CASSNLNEKLFF. The CDR3 DNA sequence: TGTGCCAGTAGTAACTTAAATGAAAAACTGTTTTTT.